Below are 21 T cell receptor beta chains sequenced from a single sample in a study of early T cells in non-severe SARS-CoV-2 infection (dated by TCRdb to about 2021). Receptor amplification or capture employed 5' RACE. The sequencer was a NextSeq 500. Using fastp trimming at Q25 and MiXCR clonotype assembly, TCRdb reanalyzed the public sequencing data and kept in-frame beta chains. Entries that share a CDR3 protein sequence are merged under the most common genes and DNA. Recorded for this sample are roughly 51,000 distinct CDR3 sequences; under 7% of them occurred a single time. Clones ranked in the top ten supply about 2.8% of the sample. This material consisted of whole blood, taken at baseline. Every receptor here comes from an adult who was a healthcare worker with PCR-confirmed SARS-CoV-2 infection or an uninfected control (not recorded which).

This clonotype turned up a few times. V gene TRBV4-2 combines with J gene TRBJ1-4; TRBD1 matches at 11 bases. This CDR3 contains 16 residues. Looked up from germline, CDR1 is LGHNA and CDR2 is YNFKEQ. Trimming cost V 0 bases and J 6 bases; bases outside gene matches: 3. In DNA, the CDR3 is TGTGCCAGCAGCCAAGATGGGACAGGGGGACATGAAAAACTGTTTTTT. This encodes CASSQDGTGGHEKLFF.

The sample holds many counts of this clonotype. CDR3 protein: CSARDVAVALTGELFF. DNA of the CDR3: TGCAGTGCTAGAGATGTGGCAGTAGCGCTCACCGGGGAGCTGTTTTTT. The V gene is TRBV20-1, the J gene TRBJ2-2; perhaps TRBD2 as D (5 bases). V gave up 0 bases and J gave up 4 bases, with 15 bases separating them. Germline-derived CDR1 and CDR2 are DFQATT and SNEGSKA (reference sequence). The CDR3 totals 16 residues.

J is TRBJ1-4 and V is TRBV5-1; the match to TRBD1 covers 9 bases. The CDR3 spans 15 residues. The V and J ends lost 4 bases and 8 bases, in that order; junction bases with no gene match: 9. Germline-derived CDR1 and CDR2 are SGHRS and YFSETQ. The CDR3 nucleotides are TGCGCCAGCAGCGTGAAAGGGGACAGGGACGAAAAACTGTTTTTT. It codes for CASSVKGDRDEKLFF.

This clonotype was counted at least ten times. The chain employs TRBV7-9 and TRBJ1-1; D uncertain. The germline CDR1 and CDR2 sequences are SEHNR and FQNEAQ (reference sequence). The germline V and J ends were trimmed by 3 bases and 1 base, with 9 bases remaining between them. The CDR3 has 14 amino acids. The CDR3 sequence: CASSFFQKNTEAFF. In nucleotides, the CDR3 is TGTGCCAGCAGCTTTTTCCAGAAGAACACTGAAGCTTTCTTT.

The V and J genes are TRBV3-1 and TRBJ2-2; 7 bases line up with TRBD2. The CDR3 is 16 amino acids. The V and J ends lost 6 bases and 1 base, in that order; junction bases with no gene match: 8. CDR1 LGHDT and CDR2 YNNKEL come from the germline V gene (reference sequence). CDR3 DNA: TGTGCCAGCAGGGCCAGGAGCGGGGAGAACACCGGGGAGCTGTTTTTT. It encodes CASRARSGENTGELFF. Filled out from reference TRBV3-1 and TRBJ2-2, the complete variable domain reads DTAVSQTPKYLVTQMGNDKSIKCEQNLGHDTMYWYKQDSKKFLKIMFSYNNKELIINETVPNRFSPKSPDKAHLNLHINSLELGDSAVYFCASRARSGENTGELFFGEGSRLTVL.

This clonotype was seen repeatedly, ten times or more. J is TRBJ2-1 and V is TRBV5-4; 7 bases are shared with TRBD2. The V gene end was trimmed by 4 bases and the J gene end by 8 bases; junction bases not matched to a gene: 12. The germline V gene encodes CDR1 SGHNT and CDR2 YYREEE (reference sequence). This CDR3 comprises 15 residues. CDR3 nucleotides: TGTGCCAGCAGCACTGGCTTTGGGGAGGGAGATGAGCAGTTCTTC. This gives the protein CASSTGFGEGDEQFF.

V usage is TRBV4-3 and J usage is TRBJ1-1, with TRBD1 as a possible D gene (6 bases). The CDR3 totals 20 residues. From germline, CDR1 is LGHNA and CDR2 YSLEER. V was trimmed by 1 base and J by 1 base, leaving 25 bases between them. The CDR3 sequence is CASSQAPLVGDTRRNTEAFF. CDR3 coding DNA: TGCGCCAGCAGCCAAGCCCCACTCGTGGGGGACACGCGGAGGAACACTGAAGCTTTCTTT.

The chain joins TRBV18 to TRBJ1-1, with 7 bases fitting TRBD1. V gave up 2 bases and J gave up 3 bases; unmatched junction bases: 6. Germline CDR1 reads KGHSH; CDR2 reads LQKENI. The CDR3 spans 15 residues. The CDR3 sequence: CASSPERGRDTEAFF. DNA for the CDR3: TGTGCCAGCTCACCAGAGAGGGGGCGGGACACTGAAGCTTTCTTT.

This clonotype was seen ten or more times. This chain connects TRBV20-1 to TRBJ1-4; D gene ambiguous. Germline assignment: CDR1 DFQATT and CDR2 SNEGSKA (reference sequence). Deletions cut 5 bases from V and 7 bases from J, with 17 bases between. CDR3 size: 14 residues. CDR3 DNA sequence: TGCAGTGCTCCCAAGGCGGGAGTTGTTGAAAAACTGTTTTTT. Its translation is CSAPKAGVVEKLFF.

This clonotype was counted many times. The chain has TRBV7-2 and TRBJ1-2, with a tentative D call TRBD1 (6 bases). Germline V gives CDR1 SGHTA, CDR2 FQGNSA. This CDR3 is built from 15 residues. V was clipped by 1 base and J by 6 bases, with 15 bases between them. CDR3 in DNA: TGTGCCAGCAGCTTAGTTCCGGGGGCTGTGGATGGCTACACCTTC. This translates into CASSLVPGAVDGYTF.

CDR3 bases: TGTGCCAGCAGCGAATCCCGTTCGAGTAAACCCTACGAGCAGTACTTC. The encoded protein is CASSESRSSKPYEQYF. The chain has TRBV5-5 and TRBJ2-7; no firm D call. Germline V lookup: CDR1 SGHKS, CDR2 YYEKEE (reference sequence). The V end lost 4 bases, the J end lost 2 bases, and 19 bases lay between the germline ends. The CDR3 loop spans 16 amino acids.

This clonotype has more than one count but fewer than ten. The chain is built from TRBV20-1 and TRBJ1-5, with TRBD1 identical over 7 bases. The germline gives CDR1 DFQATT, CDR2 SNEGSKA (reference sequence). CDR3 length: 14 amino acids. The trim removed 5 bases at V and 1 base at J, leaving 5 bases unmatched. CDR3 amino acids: CSAWGRGSNQPQHF. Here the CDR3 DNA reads TGCAGTGCTTGGGGCAGGGGGAGCAATCAGCCCCAGCATTTT.

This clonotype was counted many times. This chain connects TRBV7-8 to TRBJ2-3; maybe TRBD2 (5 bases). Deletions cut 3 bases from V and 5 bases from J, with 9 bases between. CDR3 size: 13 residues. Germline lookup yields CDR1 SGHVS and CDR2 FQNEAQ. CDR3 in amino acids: CASSFPREDTQYF. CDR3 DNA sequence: TGTGCCAGCAGCTTCCCCCGGGAAGATACGCAGTATTTT.

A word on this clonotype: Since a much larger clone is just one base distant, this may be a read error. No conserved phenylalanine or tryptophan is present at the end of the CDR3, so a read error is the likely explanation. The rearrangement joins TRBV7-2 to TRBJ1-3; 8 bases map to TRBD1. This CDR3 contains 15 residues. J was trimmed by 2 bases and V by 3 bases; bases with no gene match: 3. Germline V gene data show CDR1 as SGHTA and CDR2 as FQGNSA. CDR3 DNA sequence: TGTGCCAGCAGCTTCGGACAGGGTACTGGAAACACCATATATTAT. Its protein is CASSFGQGTGNTIYY.

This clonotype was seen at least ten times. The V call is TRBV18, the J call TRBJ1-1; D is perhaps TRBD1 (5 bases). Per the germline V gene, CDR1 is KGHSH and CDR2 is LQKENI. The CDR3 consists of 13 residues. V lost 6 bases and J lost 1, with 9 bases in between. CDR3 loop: CASSEGTNTEAFF. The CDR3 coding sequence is TGTGCCAGCTCGGAAGGGACGAACACTGAAGCTTTCTTT.

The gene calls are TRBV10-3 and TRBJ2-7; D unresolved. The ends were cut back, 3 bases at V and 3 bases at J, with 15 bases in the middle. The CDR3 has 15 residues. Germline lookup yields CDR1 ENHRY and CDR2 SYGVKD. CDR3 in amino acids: CAISDAGNAIYEQYF. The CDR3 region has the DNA TGTGCCATCAGTGATGCCGGTAATGCTATCTACGAGCAGTACTTC.

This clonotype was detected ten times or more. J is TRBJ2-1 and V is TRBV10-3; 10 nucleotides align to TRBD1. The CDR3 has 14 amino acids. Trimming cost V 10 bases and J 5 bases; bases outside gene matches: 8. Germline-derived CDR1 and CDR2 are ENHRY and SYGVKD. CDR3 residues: CATGAGTGDNEQFF. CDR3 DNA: TGTGCCACTGGGGCCGGGACAGGGGACAATGAGCAGTTCTTC.

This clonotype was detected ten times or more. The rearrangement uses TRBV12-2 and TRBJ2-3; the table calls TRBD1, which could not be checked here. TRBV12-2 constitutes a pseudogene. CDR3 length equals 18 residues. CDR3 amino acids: CASRLIKNSARAIDTQYF. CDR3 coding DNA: TGTGCAAGTCGCTTAATCAAGAACTCGGCGCGGGCCATAGATACGCAGTATTTT.

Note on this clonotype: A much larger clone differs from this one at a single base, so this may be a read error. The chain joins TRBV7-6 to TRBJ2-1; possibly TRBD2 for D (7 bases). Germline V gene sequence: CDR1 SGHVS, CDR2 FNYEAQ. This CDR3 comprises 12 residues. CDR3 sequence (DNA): TGTGTCAGCAGCCAAGGGGGGGTTGAGCAGTTCTTC. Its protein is CVSSQGGVEQFF.

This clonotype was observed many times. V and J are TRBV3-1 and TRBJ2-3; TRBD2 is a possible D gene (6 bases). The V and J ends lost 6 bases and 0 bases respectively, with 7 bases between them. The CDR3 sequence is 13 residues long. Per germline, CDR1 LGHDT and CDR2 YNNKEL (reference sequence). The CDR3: CASRLASTDTQYF. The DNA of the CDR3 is TGTGCCAGCAGACTAGCTAGCACAGATACGCAGTATTTT.

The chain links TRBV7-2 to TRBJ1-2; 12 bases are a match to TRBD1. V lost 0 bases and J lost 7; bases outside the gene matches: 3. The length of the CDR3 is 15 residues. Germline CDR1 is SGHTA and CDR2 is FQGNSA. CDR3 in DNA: TGTGCCAGCAGCTTAGCCGGGACAGGGGGCTTTGGCTACACCTTC. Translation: CASSLAGTGGFGYTF.